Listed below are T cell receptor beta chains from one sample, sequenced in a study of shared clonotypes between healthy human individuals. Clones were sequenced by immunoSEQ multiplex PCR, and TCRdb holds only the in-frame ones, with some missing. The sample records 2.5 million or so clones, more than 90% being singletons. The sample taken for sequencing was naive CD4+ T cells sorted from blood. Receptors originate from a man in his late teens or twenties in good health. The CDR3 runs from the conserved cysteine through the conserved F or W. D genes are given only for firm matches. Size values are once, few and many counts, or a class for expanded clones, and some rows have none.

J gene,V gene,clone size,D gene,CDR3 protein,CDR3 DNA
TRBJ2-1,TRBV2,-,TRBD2,CASSRLAGGYNEQFF,TGTGCCAGCAGTAGACTAGCGGGAGGGTACAATGAGCAGTTCTTC
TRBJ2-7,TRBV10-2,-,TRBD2,CASIGGDFEQYF,TGCGCCAGCATTGGGGGGGATTTTGAGCAGTACTTC
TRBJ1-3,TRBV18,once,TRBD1,CASRQGPGNTIYF,TGTGCCAGCCGACAGGGACCTGGAAACACCATATATTTT
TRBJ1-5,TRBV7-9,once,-,CASSSAFDGYSNQPQHF,TGTGCCAGCAGCTCAGCCTTCGACGGATATAGCAATCAGCCCCAGCATTTT
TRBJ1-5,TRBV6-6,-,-,CASSYSRGGSNQPQHF,TGTGCCAGCAGTTACTCTAGGGGGGGGAGCAATCAGCCCCAGCATTTT
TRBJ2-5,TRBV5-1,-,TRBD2,CASSITSGTETQYF,TGCGCCAGCAGCATTACTAGCGGGACAGAGACCCAGTACTTC
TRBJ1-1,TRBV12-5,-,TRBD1,CASGLGTGVEAFF,TGTGCTAGTGGTTTGGGGACAGGGGTTGAAGCTTTCTTT
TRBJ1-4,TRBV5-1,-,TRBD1,CASSLLSRQGDEKLFF,TGCGCCAGCAGCTTACTTTCCCGACAGGGCGATGAAAAACTGTTTTTT
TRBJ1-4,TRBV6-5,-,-,CASRMTATNEKLFF,TGTGCCAGCAGGATGACAGCAACTAATGAAAAACTGTTTTTT
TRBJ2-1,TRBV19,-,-,CASSRRNEQFF,TGTGCCAGTAGTAGGCGGAATGAGCAGTTCTTC
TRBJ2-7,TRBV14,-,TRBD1,CASSQPGTAGLHEQYF,TGTGCCAGCAGCCAACCCGGGACAGCTGGTCTCCACGAGCAGTACTTC
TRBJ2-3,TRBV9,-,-,CASSVDGTVTDTQYF,TGTGCCAGCAGCGTAGACGGGACTGTCACAGATACGCAGTATTTT
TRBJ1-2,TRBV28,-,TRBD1,CASSGQGNYGYTF,TGTGCCAGCAGTGGACAGGGAAACTATGGCTACACCTTC
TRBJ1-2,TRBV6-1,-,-,CASSEYSRDNGYTF,TGTGCCAGCAGTGAATACTCCCGGGACAATGGCTACACCTTC
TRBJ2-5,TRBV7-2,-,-,CASSLGSQRWTQYF,TGTGCCAGCAGCTTAGGCTCTCAGCGATGGACCCAGTACTTC
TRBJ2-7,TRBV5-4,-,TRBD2,CASGTSGAGEQYF,TGTGCCAGCGGGACTAGCGGGGCGGGGGAGCAGTACTTC
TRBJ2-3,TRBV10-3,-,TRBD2,CAISWTSGSTDTQYF,TGTGCCATCAGCTGGACTAGCGGGAGTACAGATACGCAGTATTTT
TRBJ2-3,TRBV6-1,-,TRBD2,CASSLAGGRTDTQYF,TGTGCCAGCAGCCTAGCGGGGGGGCGTACAGATACGCAGTATTTT
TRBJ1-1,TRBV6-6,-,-,CASNIPGTEAFF,TGTGCCAGCAATATCCCTGGCACTGAAGCTTTCTTT
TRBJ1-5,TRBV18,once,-,CASSPSVPSVSNQPQHF,TGTGCCAGCTCACCATCTGTCCCCTCCGTTAGCAATCAGCCCCAGCATTTT
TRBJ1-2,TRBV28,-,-,CASSLDRRGGYTF,TGTGCCAGCAGTCTCGACAGGAGGGGTGGCTACACCTTC
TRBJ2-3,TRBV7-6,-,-,CASSQAFMGTDTQYF,TGTGCCAGCAGCCAGGCCTTCATGGGCACAGATACGCAGTATTTT
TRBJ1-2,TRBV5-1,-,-,CASRLAQGLDGYTF,TGCGCCAGCAGGTTAGCTCAGGGGTTGGATGGCTACACCTTC
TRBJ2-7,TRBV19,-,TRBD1,CASSIRGTGLSYEQYF,TGTGCCAGTAGTATACGAGGGACAGGGCTATCCTACGAGCAGTACTTC
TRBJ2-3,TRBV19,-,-,CASSVPEGQSTDTQYF,TGTGCCAGTAGTGTCCCGGAGGGACAGTCCACAGATACGCAGTATTTT
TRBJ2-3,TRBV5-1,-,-,CASGLVSTTGTDTQYF,TGCGCCAGCGGGCTAGTCTCCACCACAGGCACAGATACGCAGTATTTT
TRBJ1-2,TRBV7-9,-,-,CASSLEQVYTF,TGTGCCAGCAGCTTAGAGCAGGTCTACACCTTC
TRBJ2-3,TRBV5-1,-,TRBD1,CASSLEGQGRDTQYF,TGCGCCAGCAGCTTGGAGGGACAGGGTAGAGATACGCAGTATTTT
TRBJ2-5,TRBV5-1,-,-,CASAEGVGTQYF,TGCGCCAGCGCGGAGGGAGTTGGGACCCAGTACTTC
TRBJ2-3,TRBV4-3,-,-,CASSQSGTDTQYF,TGCGCCAGCAGCCAATCGGGGACAGATACGCAGTATTTT
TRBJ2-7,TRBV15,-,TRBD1,CATSREGDRNEQYF,TGTGCCACCAGCAGAGAAGGGGACAGGAACGAGCAGTACTTC
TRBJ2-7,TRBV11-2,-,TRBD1,CASSLVGSGTGYYEQYF,TGTGCCAGCAGCTTAGTGGGCTCGGGGACAGGGTATTACGAGCAGTACTTC
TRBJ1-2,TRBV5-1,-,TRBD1,CASSLESGTGGRGYTF,TGCGCCAGCAGCTTAGAGTCCGGGACAGGGGGACGCGGCTACACCTTC
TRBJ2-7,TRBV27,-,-,CASSSPGAQYF,TGTGCCAGCAGTTCACCGGGAGCTCAGTACTTC
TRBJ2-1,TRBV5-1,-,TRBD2,CASSPLSGTSSFF,TGCGCCAGCAGCCCCCTAAGCGGGACTAGTTCGTTCTTC
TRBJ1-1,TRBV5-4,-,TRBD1,CASSVADRGVSAFF,TGTGCCAGCAGCGTAGCGGACAGGGGGGTATCGGCTTTCTTT
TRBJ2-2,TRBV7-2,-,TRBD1,CASSLDGQVGGELFF,TGTGCCAGCAGCTTAGACGGACAGGTCGGCGGGGAGCTGTTTTTT